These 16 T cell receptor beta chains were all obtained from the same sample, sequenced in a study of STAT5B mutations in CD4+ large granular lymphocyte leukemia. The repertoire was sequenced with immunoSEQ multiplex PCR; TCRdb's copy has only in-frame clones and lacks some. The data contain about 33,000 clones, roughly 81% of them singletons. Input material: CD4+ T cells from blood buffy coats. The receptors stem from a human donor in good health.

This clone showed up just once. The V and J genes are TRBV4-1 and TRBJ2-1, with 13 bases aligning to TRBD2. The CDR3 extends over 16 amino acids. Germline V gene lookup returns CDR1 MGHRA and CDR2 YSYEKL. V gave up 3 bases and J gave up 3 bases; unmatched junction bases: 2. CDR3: CASSQGLAGFYNEQFF. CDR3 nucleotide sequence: TGCGCCAGCAGCCAGGGACTAGCGGGATTCTACAATGAGCAGTTCTTC.

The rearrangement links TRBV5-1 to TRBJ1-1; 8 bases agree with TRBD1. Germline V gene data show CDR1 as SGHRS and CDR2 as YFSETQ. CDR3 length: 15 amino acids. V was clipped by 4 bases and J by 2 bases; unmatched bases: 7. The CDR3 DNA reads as TGCGCCAGCAGCGACCTGGGACAGGCCAACACTGAAGCTTTCTTT. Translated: CASSDLGQANTEAFF.

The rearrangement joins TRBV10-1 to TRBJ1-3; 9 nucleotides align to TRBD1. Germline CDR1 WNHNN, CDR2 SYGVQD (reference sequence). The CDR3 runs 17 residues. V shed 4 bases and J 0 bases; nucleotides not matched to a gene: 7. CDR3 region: CASSVAGTGFSGNTIYF. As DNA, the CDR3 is TGCGCCAGCAGTGTCGCCGGGACAGGGTTCTCTGGAAACACCATATATTTT.

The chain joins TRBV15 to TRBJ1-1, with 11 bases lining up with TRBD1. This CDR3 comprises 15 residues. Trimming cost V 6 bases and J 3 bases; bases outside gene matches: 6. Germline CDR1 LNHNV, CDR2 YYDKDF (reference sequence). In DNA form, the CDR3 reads TGTGCCACCAGGACCTCGGGACAGGGGGACACTGAAGCTTTCTTT. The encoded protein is CATRTSGQGDTEAFF.

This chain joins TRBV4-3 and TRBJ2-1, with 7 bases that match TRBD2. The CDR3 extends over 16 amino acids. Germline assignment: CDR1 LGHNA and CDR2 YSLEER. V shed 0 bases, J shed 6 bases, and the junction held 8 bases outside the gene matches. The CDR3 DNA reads TGCGCCAGCAGCCAAGATCTTGGGGGAGGGCGCAATGAGCAGTTCTTC. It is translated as CASSQDLGGGRNEQFF.

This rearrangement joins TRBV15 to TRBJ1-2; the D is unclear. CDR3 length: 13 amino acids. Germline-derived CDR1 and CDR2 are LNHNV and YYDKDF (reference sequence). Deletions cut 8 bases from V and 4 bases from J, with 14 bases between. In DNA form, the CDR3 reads TGTGCCACCGCCTCTGGGTGGGGCTATGGCTACACCTTC. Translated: CATASGWGYGYTF.

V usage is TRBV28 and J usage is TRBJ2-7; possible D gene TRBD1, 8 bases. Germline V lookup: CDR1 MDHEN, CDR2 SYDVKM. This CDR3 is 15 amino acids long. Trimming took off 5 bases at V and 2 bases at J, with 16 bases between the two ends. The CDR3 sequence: CASSEYRGGTYEQYF. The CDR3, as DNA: TGTGCCAGCAGTGAATACAGGGGGGGCACCTACGAGCAGTACTTC.

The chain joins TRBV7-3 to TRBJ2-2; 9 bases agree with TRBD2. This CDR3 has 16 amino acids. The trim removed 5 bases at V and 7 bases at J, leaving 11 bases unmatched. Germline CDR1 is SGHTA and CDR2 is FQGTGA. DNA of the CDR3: TGTGCCAGCAGCCTAGCGCCTAGCGGGAATGACGGGGAGCTGTTTTTT. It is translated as CASSLAPSGNDGELFF.

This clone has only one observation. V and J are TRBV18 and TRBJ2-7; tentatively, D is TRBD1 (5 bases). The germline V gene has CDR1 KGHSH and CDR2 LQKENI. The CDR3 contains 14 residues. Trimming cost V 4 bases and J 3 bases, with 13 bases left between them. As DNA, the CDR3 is TGTGCCAGCTCACAAGACCAGGGAAACTACGAGCAGTACTTC. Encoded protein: CASSQDQGNYEQYF.

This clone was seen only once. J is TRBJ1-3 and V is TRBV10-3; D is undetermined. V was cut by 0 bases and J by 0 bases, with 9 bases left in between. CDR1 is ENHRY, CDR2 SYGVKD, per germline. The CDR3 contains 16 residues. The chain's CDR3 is CAISESGVGSGNTIYF. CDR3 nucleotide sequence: TGTGCCATCAGTGAGTCAGGCGTCGGCTCTGGAAACACCATATATTTT.

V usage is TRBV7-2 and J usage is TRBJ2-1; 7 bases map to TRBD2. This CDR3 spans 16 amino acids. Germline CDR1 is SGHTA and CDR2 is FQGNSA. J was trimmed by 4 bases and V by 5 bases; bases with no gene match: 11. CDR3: CASSPPRTRNYNEQFF. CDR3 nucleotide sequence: TGTGCCAGCAGCCCGCCCCGGACTAGAAATTACAATGAGCAGTTCTTC. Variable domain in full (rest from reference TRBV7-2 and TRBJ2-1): GAGVSQSPSNKVTEKGKDVELRCDPISGHTALYWYRQSLGQGLEFLIYFQGNSAPDKSGLPSDRFSAERTGGSVSTLTIQRTQQEDSAVYLCASSPPRTRNYNEQFFGPGTRLTVL.

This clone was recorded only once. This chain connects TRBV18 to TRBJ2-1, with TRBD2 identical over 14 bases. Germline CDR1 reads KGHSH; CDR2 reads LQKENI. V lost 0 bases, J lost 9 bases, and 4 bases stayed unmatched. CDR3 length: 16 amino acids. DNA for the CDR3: TGTGCCAGCTCACCACCGACTAGCGGGAGGGCCTTTGAGCAGTTCTTC. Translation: CASSPPTSGRAFEQFF.

The CDR3 DNA follows: TGCAGTTGGGAGGGGGCTGAAGCTTTCTTT. Translated, it gives CSWEGAEAFF. This rearrangement joins TRBV20-1 to TRBJ1-1, with a possible D match to TRBD1 (6 bases). The CDR3 consists of 10 residues. The germline gives CDR1 DFQATT, CDR2 SNEGSKA (reference sequence). V shed 8 bases and J shed 6 bases, with 10 bases lying between them.

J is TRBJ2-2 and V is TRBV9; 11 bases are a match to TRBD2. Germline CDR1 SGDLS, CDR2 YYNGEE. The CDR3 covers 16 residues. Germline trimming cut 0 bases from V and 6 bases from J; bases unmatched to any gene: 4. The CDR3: CASSVGASGRSGELFF. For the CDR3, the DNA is TGTGCCAGCAGCGTAGGGGCTAGCGGGAGGTCCGGGGAGCTGTTTTTT.

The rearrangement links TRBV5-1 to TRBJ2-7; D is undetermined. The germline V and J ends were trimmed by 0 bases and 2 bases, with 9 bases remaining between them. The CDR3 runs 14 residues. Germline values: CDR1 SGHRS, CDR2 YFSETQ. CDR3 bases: TGCGCCAGCAGCTTGGACGCCAGAGCCTACGAGCAGTACTTC. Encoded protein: CASSLDARAYEQYF. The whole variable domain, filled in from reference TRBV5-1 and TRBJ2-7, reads KAGVTQTPRYLIKTRGQQVTLSCSPISGHRSVSWYQQTPGQGLQFLFEYFSETQRNKGNFPGRFSGRQFSNSRSEMNVSTLELGDSALYLCASSLDARAYEQYFGPGTRLTVT.

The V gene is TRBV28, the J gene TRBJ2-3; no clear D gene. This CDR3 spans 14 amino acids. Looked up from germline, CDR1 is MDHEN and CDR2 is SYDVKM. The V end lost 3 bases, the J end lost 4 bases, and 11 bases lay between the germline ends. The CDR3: CASSLGFYADTQYF. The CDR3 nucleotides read TGTGCCAGCAGTTTGGGGTTTTATGCAGATACGCAGTATTTT.